This TCR beta chain was retrieved from a study of beta chain features in type 1 diabetes. Study context: Healthy donors and patients had similar age, gender and cell yields.

It was via CD45RO/CCR7/CD25/CD127/CD95/CD27 that CD4+ naive, central memory, regulatory and stem cell-like memory cells were sorted. This clone appeared many times. The antigen remains unidentified. Overall study results and limits: For patients and controls alike, PCR might favor shorter templates to the same degree. Shorter TCRB CDR3s, moderately but significantly so, marked every one of the four CD4+ subsets in Type 1 diabetes patients.

Germline V gene data show CDR1 as MNHEY and CDR2 as SMNVEV (reference sequence). V lost 8 bases to trimming and J lost 0 bases, with 14 bases between them. The CDR3 is 15 amino acids. Expressed TCRB transcripts were sequenced because the isolated RNA had all been reverse transcribed beforehand. The repertoire was sequenced with immunoSEQ multiplex PCR; TCRdb's copy has only in-frame clones and lacks some. The sample carries around 180,000 clones, almost 8% recorded once. The genes are TRBV27 and TRBJ1-3; D is possibly TRBD1 (6 bases). The material sequenced was central memory CD4+ T cells from blood. This sequence was found in a man between 18 and 35 years old with type 1 diabetes. CDR3 loop: CASRPRTDSGNTIYF. The CDR3 DNA reads TGTGCCAGCCGACCTAGGACAGACTCTGGAAACACCATATATTTT.